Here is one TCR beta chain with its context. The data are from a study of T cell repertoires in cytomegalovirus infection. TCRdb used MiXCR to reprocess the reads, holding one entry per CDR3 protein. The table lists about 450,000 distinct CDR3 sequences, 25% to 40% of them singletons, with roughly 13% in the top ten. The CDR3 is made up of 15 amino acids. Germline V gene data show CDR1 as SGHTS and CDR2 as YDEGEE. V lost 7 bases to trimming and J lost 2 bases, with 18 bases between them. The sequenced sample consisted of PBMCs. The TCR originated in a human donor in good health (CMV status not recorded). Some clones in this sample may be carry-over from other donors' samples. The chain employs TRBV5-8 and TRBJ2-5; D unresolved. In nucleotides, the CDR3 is TGTGCCAGCCGCCGTTGGCGGTCAACACAAGAGACCCAGTACTTC. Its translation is CASRRWRSTQETQYF.